One sample yielded the 5 T cell receptor beta chains listed below, sequenced in a study of T cell repertoires in cytomegalovirus infection. TCRdb itself ran the reads through MiXCR, one entry per CDR3 protein. The table has about 680,000 distinct CDR3 sequences, 20% to 25% seen once; the top ten hold approximately 8%. What was sequenced was CD8+ T cells from PBMCs. The receptor set was obtained from a human donor in good health (CMV status not recorded). Some clones in this sample may be carry-over from other donors' samples.

V gene TRBV14 combines with J gene TRBJ2-1; 7 bases line up with TRBD2. The CDR3 consists of 16 residues. V shed 2 bases, J shed 7 bases, and the junction held 11 bases outside the gene matches. Germline V CDR1 and CDR2: SGHDN, FVKESK. The CDR3 region is CASSQSRGLVLNEQFF. As DNA, the CDR3 is TGTGCCAGCAGCCAATCACGAGGACTAGTATTGAATGAGCAGTTCTTC. The variable domain in full, with the rest retrieved from reference TRBV14 and TRBJ2-1, is EAGVTQFPSHSVIEKGQTVTLRCDPISGHDNLYWYRRVMGKEIKFLLHFVKESKQDESGMPNNRFLAERTGGTYSTLKVQPAELEDSGVYFCASSQSRGLVLNEQFFGPGTRLTVL.

Only a few counts were recorded for this clonotype. The chain uses TRBV11-2 and TRBJ2-5, with 11 bases fitting TRBD1. The CDR3 runs 15 residues. Germline V gives CDR1 SGHAT, CDR2 FQNNGV. J gave up 8 bases and V 4 bases, and 9 bases lay outside the gene matches. The CDR3 bases are TGTGCCAGCAGCTCAAGGGACAGGGGGGAGGATACCCAGTACTTC. As protein: CASSSRDRGEDTQYF. The whole variable domain, remainder taken from reference TRBV11-2 and TRBJ2-5, is EAGVAQSPRYKIIEKRQSVAFWCNPISGHATLYWYQQILGQGPKLLIQFQNNGVVDDSQLPKDRFSAERLKGVDSTLKIQPAKLEDSAVYLCASSSRDRGEDTQYFGPGTRLLVL.

This clonotype has only a few counts. The V and J genes are TRBV6-1 and TRBJ2-7; D gene ambiguous. Germline CDR1 is MNHNS and CDR2 is SASEGT. The CDR3 length is 13 residues. Trimming pared 6 bases from V and 3 bases from J, leaving 12 bases between. Here the CDR3 reads CASRPRRSYEQYV. The CDR3 coding sequence is TGTGCCAGCAGACCCCGACGGAGCTACGAGCAGTACGTC.

This clonotype was recorded many times. This chain connects TRBV6-2 or TRBV6-3 to TRBJ2-7; D not resolved. Germline CDR1 is MNHEY and CDR2 is SVGEGT. The CDR3 is 15 amino acids. Trimming removed 7 bases from V and 2 bases from J, with 18 bases in between. CDR3 sequence reads: CASISSNGLAYEQYV. Here the CDR3 DNA reads TGTGCCAGCATCTCCTCTAACGGCCTGGCCTACGAGCAGTACGTC.

CDR3 amino acids: CASSYSPGEVTDTQYF. The CDR3 nucleotides read TGTGCCAGCAGTTACTCGCCGGGGGAGGTCACAGATACGCAGTATTTT. The chain is built from TRBV6-2 or TRBV6-3 and TRBJ2-3; the D gene is possibly TRBD2 (6 bases). With 0 bases removed from V and 2 bases from J, the gap between germline ends came to 12 bases. Germline V gene sequence: CDR1 MNHEY, CDR2 SVGEGT. The CDR3 is 16 residues long.